This record covers a single T cell receptor (beta chain). With 60 Vbeta and 13 Jbeta primers, the PCR was carried out. Measured with immunoSEQ multiplex PCR; TCRdb has only the in-frame clones, and not every one. Here the sample spans 150,000 to 200,000 clones, 82% being singletons. These data come from a study of cytomegalovirus exposure and HLA in healthy donors. Study-level background: From HLA-typed donors, an early data release held about 85 million unique TCRs.

The trim removed 2 bases at V and 1 base at J, leaving 2 bases unmatched. This CDR3 comprises 15 residues. Germline lookup yields CDR1 LNHDA and CDR2 SQIVND (reference sequence). The clonotype comes from a girl aged 10 to 17 in good health and CMV-seropositive. The sequenced material came from PBMCs. V gene TRBV19 combines with J gene TRBJ1-5, with 7 positions matching TRBD1. This CDR3 is CASSIQGESNQPQHF. The CDR3 nucleotides read TGTGCCAGTAGTATACAGGGGGAAAGCAATCAGCCCCAGCATTTT. The complete variable domain, with remaining parts taken from reference TRBV19 and TRBJ1-5, reads DGGITQSPKYLFRKEGQNVTLSCEQNLNHDAMYWYRQDPGQGLRLIYYSQIVNDFQKGDIAEGYSVSREKKESFPLTVTSAQKNPTAFYLCASSIQGESNQPQHFGDGTRLSIL.